The 2 T cell receptor beta chains below come from one sample, sequenced in a study of blood T cell repertoires in COVID-19. Clones were read by immunoSEQ multiplex PCR, and TCRdb kept only the in-frame ones, dropping some. This table holds approximately 190,000 clones, 82% found once. Sample: peripheral blood. These receptors were collected from a woman aged 60-70 years with COVID-19, enrolled during active disease.

This chain links TRBV27 with TRBJ2-1, with 14 bases lining up with TRBD2. J was trimmed by 4 bases and V by 1 base; bases with no gene match: 6. CDR1 and CDR2 from the germline V gene are MNHEY and SMNVEV (reference sequence). There are 18 residues in the CDR3. CDR3 in DNA: TGTGCCAGCAGTTTATATGGACTAGCGGGGGGCAGATACAATGAGCAGTTCTTC. This translates into CASSLYGLAGGRYNEQFF.

This chain connects TRBV27 to TRBJ1-5; unclear D gene. The CDR3 is made up of 14 amino acids. Trimming stripped 5 bases from V and 5 bases from J, with 13 bases between. Germline V gene sequence: CDR1 MNHEY, CDR2 SMNVEV (reference sequence). CDR3 sequence: CASSPIAGHQPQHF. The CDR3 DNA is TGTGCCAGCAGTCCTATAGCGGGCCATCAGCCCCAGCATTTT.